The clone carrying this TCR beta chain was detected many times. Its antigen is as yet unknown. The data stem from a study of T cell repertoires in cytomegalovirus infection. In the study overall: Selected CMV epitopes included recently identified HLA-C-restricted ones as well as well-studied HLA-B-restricted ones. Through public TCR beta signatures, both CMV infection and matching HLA type were indicated.

Study-level results: The ex vivo response was dominated by HLA-C-restricted CMV-specific TCR beta clonotypes. Frequencies of public TCR beta families were cumulated, and this identified carriers of CMV plus the relevant HLA.

TCRdb re-called the reads through MiXCR, storing one row per CDR3 protein. The data contain about 830,000 distinct CDR3 sequences, about 30% of them singletons. The germline CDR1 and CDR2 sequences are SGHVS and FNYEAQ. The trim removed 4 bases at V and 9 bases at J, leaving 8 bases unmatched. CDR3 length: 16 residues. This sequence joins TRBV7-6 and TRBJ2-1; 14 bases fit TRBD2. The specimen was cultured CD8+ T cells from PBMCs, collected from culture after CMV antigen stimulation. The sequence was collected from a human donor in good health (CMV status not recorded). Some clones in this sample may be carry-over from other donors' samples. CDR3 residues: CASSSPTSGGVLEQFF. As DNA, the CDR3 is TGTGCCAGCAGCTCTCCGACTAGCGGGGGGGTTCTTGAGCAGTTCTTC.